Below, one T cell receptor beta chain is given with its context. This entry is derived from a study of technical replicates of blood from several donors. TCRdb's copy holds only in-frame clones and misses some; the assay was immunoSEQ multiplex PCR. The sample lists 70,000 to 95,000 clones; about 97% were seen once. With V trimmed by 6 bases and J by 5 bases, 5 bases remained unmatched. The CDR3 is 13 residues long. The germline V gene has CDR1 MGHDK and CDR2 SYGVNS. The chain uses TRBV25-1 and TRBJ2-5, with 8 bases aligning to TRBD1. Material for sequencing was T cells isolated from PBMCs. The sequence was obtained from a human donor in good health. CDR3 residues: CASSPGGWETQYF. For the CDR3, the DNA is TGTGCCAGCAGCCCAGGGGGCTGGGAGACCCAGTACTTC.